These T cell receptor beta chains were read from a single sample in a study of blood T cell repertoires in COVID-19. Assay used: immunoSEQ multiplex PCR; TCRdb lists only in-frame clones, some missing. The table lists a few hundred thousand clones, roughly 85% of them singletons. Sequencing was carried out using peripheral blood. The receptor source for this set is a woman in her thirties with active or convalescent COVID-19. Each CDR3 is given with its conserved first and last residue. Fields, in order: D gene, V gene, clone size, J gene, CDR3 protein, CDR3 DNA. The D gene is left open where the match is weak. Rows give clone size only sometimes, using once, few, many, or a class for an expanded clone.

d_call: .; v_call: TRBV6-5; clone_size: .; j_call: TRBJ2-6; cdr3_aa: CASSYGGLRANVLTF; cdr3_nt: TGTGCCAGCAGTTACGGGGGACTGAGGGCCAACGTCCTGACTTTC
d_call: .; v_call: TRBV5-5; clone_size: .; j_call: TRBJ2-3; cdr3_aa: CASSLASPGSTDTQYF; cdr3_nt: TGTGCCAGCAGCTTGGCTTCCCCAGGGAGCACAGATACGCAGTATTTT
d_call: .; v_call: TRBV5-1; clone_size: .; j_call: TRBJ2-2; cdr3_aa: CASSLPGANTGELFF; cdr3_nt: TGCGCCAGCAGCTTACCCGGGGCGAACACCGGGGAGCTGTTTTTT
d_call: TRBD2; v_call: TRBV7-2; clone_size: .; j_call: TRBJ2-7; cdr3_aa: CASTKTGRDYEQYF; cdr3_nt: TGTGCCAGCACCAAAACCGGGAGGGACTACGAGCAGTACTTC
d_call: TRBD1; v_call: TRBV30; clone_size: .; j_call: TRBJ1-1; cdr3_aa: CAWKVTGARERTEAFF; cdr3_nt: TGTGCCTGGAAAGTAACAGGGGCGCGAGAACGGACTGAAGCTTTCTTT
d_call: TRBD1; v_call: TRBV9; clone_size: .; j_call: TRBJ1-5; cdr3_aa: CASSLGQGAGQPQHF; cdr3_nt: TGTGCCAGCAGCCTGGGACAGGGGGCTGGTCAGCCCCAGCATTTT
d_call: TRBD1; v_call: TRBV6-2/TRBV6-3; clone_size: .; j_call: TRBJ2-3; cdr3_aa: CASSPLRRTGADTQYF; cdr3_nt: TGTGCCAGCAGCCCCTTGAGAAGGACAGGCGCAGATACGCAGTATTTT
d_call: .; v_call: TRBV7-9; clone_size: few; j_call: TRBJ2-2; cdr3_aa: CASSYPQITNTGELFF; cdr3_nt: TGTGCCAGCAGCTACCCCCAGATTACGAACACCGGGGAGCTGTTTTTT
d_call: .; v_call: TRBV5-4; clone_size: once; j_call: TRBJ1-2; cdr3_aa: CASSQTVEYGYTF; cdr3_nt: TGTGCCAGCAGCCAGACAGTAGAATATGGCTACACCTTC
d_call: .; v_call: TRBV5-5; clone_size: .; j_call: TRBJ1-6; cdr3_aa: CASSLQGTDSPLHF; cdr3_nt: TGTGCCAGCAGCTTGCAGGGGACCGATTCACCCCTCCACTTT
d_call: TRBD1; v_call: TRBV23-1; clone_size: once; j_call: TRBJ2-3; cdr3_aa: CASPGQGQTDTQYF; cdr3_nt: TGCGCCAGCCCTGGACAGGGACAAACAGATACGCAGTATTTT
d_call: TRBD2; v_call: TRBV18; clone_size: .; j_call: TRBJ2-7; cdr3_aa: CASSPVLAATYEQYF; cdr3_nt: TGTGCCAGCTCACCAGTACTAGCGGCAACCTACGAGCAGTACTTC
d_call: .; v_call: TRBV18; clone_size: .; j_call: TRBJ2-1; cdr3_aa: CASSPRDTYYNEQFF; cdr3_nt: TGTGCCAGCTCACCCCGGGACACCTACTACAATGAGCAGTTCTTC
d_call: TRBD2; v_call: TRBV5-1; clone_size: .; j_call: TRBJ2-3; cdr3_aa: CASHPTVGGAMGTDTQYF; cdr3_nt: TGCGCCAGCCACCCGACCGTCGGGGGGGCAATGGGAACAGATACGCAGTATTTT
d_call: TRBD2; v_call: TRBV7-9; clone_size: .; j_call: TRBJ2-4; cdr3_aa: CASSSGGLAKNIQYF; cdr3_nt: TGTGCCAGCAGCTCGGGGGGGTTAGCCAAAAACATTCAGTACTTC
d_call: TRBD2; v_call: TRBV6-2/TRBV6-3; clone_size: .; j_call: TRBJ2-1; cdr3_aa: CASSLLAGSVFNEQFF; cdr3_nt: TGTGCCAGCAGTCTATTAGCGGGATCCGTCTTCAATGAGCAGTTCTTC
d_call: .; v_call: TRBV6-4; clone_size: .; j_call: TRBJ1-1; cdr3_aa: CAKLPGNTEAFF; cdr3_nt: TGTGCCAAGCTCCCGGGGAACACTGAAGCTTTCTTT
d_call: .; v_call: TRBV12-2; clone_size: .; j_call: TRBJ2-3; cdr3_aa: CASRSHYRDGTDTQYF; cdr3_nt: TGTGCAAGTCGTTCACATTACAGGGATGGCACAGATACGCAGTATTTT
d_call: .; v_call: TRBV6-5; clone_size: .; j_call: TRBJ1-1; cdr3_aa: CASRNKGVGYTEAFF; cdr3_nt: TGTGCCAGCAGGAACAAGGGAGTCGGGTACACTGAAGCTTTCTTT
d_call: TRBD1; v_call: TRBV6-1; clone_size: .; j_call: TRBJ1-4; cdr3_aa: CASSQAGGGLTNEKLFF; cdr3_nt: TGTGCCAGCAGTCAAGCAGGGGGCGGATTAACTAATGAAAAACTGTTTTTT
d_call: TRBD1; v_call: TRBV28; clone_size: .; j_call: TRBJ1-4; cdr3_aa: CASSFQGEGTNEKLFF; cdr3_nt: TGTGCCAGCAGTTTCCAGGGGGAAGGAACTAATGAAAAACTGTTTTTT
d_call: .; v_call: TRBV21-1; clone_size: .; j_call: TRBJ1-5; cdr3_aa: CASSIQGARSNQPQHF; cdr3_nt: TGTGCCAGCAGCATCCAGGGGGCTAGGAGCAATCAGCCCCAGCATTTT
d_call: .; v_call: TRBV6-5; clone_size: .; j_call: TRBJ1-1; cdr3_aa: CASSYGVVGTEAFF; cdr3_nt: TGTGCCAGCAGTTATGGAGTTGTTGGGACTGAAGCTTTCTTT
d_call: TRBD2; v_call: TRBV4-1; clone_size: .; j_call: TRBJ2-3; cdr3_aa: CASSQVTSGGPRDTQYF; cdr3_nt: TGCGCCAGCAGCCAAGTGACTAGCGGGGGGCCCAGAGATACGCAGTATTTT
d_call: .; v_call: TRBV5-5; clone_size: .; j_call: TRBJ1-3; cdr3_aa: CASSLASGRGALSGNTIYF; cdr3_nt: TGTGCCAGCAGCTTGGCCTCTGGGCGGGGTGCCCTCTCTGGAAACACCATATATTTT
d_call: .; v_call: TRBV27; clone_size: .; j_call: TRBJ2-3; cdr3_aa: CASSSSNTDTQYF; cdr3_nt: TGTGCCAGCAGTTCTAGCAACACAGATACGCAGTATTTT
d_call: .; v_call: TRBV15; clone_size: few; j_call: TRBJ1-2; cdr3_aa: CATSRDLKEANYGYTF; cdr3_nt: TGTGCCACCAGCAGAGATTTGAAAGAGGCTAACTATGGCTACACCTTC
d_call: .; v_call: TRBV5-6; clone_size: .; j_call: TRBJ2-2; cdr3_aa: CASSPTSQTGELFF; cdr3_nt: TGTGCCAGCAGCCCAACTAGCCAAACCGGGGAGCTGTTTTTT
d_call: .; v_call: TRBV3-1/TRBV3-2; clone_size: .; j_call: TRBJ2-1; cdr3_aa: CASRCRGGYEQFF; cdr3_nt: TGTGCCAGCAGATGCAGGGGCGGGTATGAGCAGTTCTTC
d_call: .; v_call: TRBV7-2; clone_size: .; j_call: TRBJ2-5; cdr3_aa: CASSSRVSAGETQYF; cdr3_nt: TGTGCCAGCAGCTCCCGAGTTAGCGCCGGAGAGACCCAGTACTTC
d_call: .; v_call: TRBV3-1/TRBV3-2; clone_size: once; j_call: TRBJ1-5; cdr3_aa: CASSPPSFGRKGQPQHF; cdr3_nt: TGTGCCAGCAGCCCGCCCAGTTTTGGCAGAAAGGGGCAGCCCCAGCATTTT
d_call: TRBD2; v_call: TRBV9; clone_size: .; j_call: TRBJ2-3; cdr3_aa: CASSAARGASGTDTQYF; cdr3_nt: TGTGCCAGCAGCGCTGCGCGGGGGGCCTCTGGGACAGATACGCAGTATTTT
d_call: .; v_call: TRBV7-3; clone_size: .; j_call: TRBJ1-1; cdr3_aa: CASSFLRQALEAFF; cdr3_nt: TGTGCCAGCAGCTTTCTCCGACAAGCCCTTGAAGCTTTCTTT
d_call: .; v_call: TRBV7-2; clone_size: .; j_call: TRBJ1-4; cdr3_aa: CASSLSGGAYEKLFF; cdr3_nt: TGTGCCAGCAGCTTATCGGGGGGCGCATATGAAAAACTGTTTTTT
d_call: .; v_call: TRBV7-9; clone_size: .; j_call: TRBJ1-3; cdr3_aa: CASSHRSLGNTIYF; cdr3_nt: TGTGCCAGCAGCCATAGAAGTCTTGGAAACACCATATATTTT
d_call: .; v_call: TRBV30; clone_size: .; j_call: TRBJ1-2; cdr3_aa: CAWRGGDWGYGYTF; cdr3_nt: TGTGCCTGGAGAGGAGGGGATTGGGGATATGGCTACACCTTC
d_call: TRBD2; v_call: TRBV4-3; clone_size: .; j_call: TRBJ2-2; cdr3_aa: CASSQDYPAGGAGELFF; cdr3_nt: TGCGCCAGCAGCCAAGATTACCCAGCGGGGGGGGCCGGGGAGCTGTTTTTT
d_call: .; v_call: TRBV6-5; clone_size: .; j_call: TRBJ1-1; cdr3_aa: CASSYSGEAFF; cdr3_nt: TGTGCCAGCAGTTATTCGGGTGAAGCTTTCTTT
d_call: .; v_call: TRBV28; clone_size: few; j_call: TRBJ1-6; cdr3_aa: CATLGHFNSPLHF; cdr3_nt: TGTGCCACCTTGGGGCACTTTAATTCACCCCTCCACTTT
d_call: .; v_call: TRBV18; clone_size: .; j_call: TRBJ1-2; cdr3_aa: CASSPWTDNYGYTF; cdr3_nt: TGTGCCAGCTCACCCTGGACAGATAACTATGGCTACACCTTC
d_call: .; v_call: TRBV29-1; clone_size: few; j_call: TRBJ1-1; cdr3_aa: CSGEGHENTEAFF; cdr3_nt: TGCAGCGGAGAGGGACATGAGAACACTGAAGCTTTCTTT
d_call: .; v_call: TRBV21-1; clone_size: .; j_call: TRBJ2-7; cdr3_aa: CASSNLPRSLCGDEQYF; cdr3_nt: TGTGCCAGCAGCAACCTACCCAGGTCCTTGTGTGGTGACGAGCAGTACTTC
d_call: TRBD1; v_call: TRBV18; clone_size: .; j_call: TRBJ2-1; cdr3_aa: CASSGETGYNEQFF; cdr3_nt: TGTGCCAGCTCGGGGGAGACAGGGTACAATGAGCAGTTCTTC
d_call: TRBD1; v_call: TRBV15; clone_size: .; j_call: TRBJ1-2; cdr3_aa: CATSTGQGVPNYGYTF; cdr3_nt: TGTGCCACCAGCACGGGACAGGGAGTACCTAACTATGGCTACACCTTC
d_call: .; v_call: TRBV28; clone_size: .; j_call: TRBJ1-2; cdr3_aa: CASSFNRQLNYGYTF; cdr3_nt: TGTGCCAGCAGTTTCAATAGACAGCTTAACTATGGCTACACCTTC
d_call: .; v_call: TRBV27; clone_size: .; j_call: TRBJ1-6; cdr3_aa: CASSLYRDNSPLHF; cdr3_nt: TGTGCCAGCAGTTTGTACAGGGATAACTCACCCCTCCACTTT
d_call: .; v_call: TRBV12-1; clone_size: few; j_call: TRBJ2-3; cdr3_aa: CATTPVGGAQDTQYF; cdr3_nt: TGTGCCACCACCCCCGTCGGGGGGGCCCAAGATACGCAGTATTTT
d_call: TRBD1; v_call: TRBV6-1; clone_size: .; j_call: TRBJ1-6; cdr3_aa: CASSEADRGGWNSPLHF; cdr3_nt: TGTGCCAGCAGTGAAGCGGACAGGGGGGGGTGGAATTCACCCCTCCACTTT
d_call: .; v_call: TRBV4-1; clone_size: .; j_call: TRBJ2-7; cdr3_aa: CASSQGALFGEQYF; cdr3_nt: TGCGCCAGCAGCCAAGGGGCCCTCTTTGGCGAGCAGTACTTC
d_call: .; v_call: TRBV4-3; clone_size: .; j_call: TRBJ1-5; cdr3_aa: CASSQDLGNRVNQPQHF; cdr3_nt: TGCGCCAGCAGCCAAGATTTGGGGAACAGGGTCAATCAGCCCCAGCATTTT
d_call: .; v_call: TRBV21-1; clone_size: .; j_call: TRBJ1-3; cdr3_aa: CASSKGPDMSGNTIYF; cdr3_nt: TGTGCCAGCAGCAAAGGGCCTGACATGTCTGGAAACACCATATATTTT
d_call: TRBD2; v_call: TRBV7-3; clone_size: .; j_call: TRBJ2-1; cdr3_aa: CASSLSGGGLLNEQFF; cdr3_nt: TGTGCCAGCAGCTTAAGCGGCGGGGGGCTACTAAATGAGCAGTTCTTC
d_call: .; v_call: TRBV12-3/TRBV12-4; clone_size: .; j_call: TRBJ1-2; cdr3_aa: CASTRGFRGGYTF; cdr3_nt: TGTGCCAGCACGCGGGGGTTCCGGGGTGGCTACACCTTC
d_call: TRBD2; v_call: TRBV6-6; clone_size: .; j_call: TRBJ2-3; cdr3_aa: CASSASGGGDTQYF; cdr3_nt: TGTGCCAGCAGTGCAAGCGGGGGTGGAGATACGCAGTATTTT
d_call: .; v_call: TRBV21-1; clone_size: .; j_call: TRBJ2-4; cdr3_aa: CAVRGQGKNIQYF; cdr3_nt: TGTGCCGTCCGGGGACAGGGGAAAAACATTCAGTACTTC